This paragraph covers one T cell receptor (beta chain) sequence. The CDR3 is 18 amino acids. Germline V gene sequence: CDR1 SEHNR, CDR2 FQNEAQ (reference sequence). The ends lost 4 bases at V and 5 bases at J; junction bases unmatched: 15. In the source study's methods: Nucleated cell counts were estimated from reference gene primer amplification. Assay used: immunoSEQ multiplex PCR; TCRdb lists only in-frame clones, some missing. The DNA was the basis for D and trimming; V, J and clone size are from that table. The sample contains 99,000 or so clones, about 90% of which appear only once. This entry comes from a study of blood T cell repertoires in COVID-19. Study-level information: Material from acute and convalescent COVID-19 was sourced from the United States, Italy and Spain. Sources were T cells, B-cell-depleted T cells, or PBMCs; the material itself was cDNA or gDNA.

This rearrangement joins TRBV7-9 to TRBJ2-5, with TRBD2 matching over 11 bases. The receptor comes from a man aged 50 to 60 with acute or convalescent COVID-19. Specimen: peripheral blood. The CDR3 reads CASSSARVAGGPEETQYF. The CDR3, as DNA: TGTGCCAGCAGCTCGGCCCGAGTAGCGGGAGGGCCCGAGGAGACCCAGTACTTC.